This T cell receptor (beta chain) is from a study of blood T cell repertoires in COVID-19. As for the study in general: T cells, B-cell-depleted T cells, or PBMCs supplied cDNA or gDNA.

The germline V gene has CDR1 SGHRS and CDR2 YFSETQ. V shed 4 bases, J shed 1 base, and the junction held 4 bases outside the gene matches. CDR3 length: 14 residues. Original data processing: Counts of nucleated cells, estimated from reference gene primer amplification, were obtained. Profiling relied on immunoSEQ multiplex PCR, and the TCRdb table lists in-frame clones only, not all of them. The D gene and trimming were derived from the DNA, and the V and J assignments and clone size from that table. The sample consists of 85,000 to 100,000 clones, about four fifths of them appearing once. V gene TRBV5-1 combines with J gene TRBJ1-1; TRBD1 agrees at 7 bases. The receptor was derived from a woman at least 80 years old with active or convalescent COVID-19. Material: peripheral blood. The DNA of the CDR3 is TGCGCCAGCAGCGTTGGGACAGCGAACACTGAAGCTTTCTTT. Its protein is CASSVGTANTEAFF.